A single sample gave rise to the 12 T cell receptor beta chains below, sequenced in a study of T cells in Graves' hyperthyroidism and ophthalmopathy. Amplification targeted TCR beta CDR3 regions from RNA transcripts. The HTBI primer set drove a first-round RT-PCR of the TCR CDR3. Using its own MiXCR run on the multiplex PCR reads, TCRdb lists one record per CDR3 protein. This sample has approximately 610,000 distinct CDR3 sequences, with approximately 15% found just once. The sample comprised blood. Receptor source: a woman aged 40-49 years with Graves' ophthalmopathy.

This clonotype was detected many times. The V and J genes are TRBV12-3 or TRBV12-4 and TRBJ2-4; the D gene could be TRBD1 or TRBD2 (5 bases each). V gave up 2 bases and J gave up 0 bases, with 14 bases separating them. There are 17 residues in the CDR3. The CDR3 loop reads CASSLRGPRLAKNIQYF. The DNA of the CDR3 is TGTGCCAGCAGTTTAAGGGGACCGCGCCTAGCCAAAAACATTCAGTACTTC.

The sample holds many counts of this clonotype. The V gene is TRBV27, the J gene TRBJ2-5; D is possibly TRBD1 (6 bases). The CDR3 has 15 residues. Trimming took off 0 bases at V and 2 bases at J, with 10 bases between the two ends. Germline lookup yields CDR1 MNHEY and CDR2 SMNVEV (reference sequence). The CDR3 bases are TGTGCCAGCAGTTTATCGACAGGAGTACAAGAGACCCAGTACTTC. The encoded protein is CASSLSTGVQETQYF.

The rearrangement uses TRBV12-3 or TRBV12-4 and TRBJ1-5; D gene ambiguous. This CDR3 contains 16 residues. V dropped 2 bases and J dropped 0 bases, with 11 bases sitting between them. CDR3 sequence reads: CASSLWVAPSNQPQHF. The CDR3 DNA sequence: TGTGCCAGCAGTTTATGGGTAGCCCCTAGCAATCAGCCCCAGCATTTT.

The rearrangement uses TRBV4-1 and TRBJ2-2; a possible D gene is TRBD2 (5 bases). From germline, CDR1 is MGHRA and CDR2 YSYEKL. The CDR3 sequence is 17 residues long. Trimming removed 2 bases at V and 6 bases at J, with 19 bases between. In DNA, the CDR3 is TGCGCCAGCAGCCAAAGGGAGACTGGTTCGTTTTCCGGGGAGCTGTTTTTT. It translates to CASSQRETGSFSGELFF.

This clonotype came up many times. This chain uses TRBV6-5 with TRBJ1-2; no clear D. The length of the CDR3 is 15 residues. The V gene's germline CDR1 is MNHEY and CDR2 SVGAGI. V was shortened by 0 bases and J by 6 bases, with 14 bases between the two germline ends. CDR3 region: CASSYSMRDRNGYTF. The CDR3 coding sequence is TGTGCCAGCAGTTACTCGATGAGGGATCGAAATGGCTACACCTTC.

The V call is TRBV12-3 or TRBV12-4, the J call TRBJ2-7; 7 nucleotides line up with TRBD1. The CDR3 spans 15 residues. After removal of 5 bases from V and 2 bases from J, the junction contained 9 bases not matched to a gene. The CDR3 protein is CASSTTRQGPYEQYF. In DNA form, the CDR3 reads TGTGCCAGCAGTACCACCCGACAGGGCCCCTACGAGCAGTACTTC.

By proportion, this clonotype is medium-sized (0.01 to 0.1%). The chain couples TRBV2 to TRBJ2-7, with D perhaps TRBD1 or TRBD2 (6 bases each). The CDR3 sequence is 16 residues long. CDR1 and CDR2 from the germline V gene are SNHLY and FYNNEI. Trimming cost V 7 bases and J 0 bases, with 19 bases left between them. CDR3 DNA: TGTGCCAGCACTAGGGGGGTAGCGCCTAACTCCTACGAGCAGTACTTC. Its translation is CASTRGVAPNSYEQYF.

The chain couples TRBV19 to TRBJ1-3; possible D gene TRBD1, 5 bases. Trimming left V 7 bases short and J 2 bases short, with 15 bases between. Germline lookup yields CDR1 LNHDA and CDR2 SQIVND (reference sequence). The CDR3 totals 15 residues. CDR3 DNA: TGTGCCAGTAAAACGACTTCGGGACCTGGAAACACCATATATTTT. This encodes CASKTTSGPGNTIYF.

This clonotype was counted ten times or more. The J gene is TRBJ1-5, the V gene TRBV27; TRBD1 agrees at 10 bases. This CDR3 is built from 13 residues. CDR1 and CDR2 from the germline V gene are MNHEY and SMNVEV (reference sequence). Germline trimming cut 4 bases from V and 6 bases from J; bases unmatched to any gene: 0. The CDR3 region is CASSWTGGQPQHF. CDR3 DNA: TGTGCCAGCAGTTGGACAGGGGGTCAGCCCCAGCATTTT.

The V and J genes are TRBV9 and TRBJ2-6; 13 nucleotides align to TRBD2. The germline V gene has CDR1 SGDLS and CDR2 YYNGEE. The CDR3 length is 19 residues. The junction had 10 bases not matched to a gene; V was cut back by 3 bases and J by 4 bases. DNA of the CDR3: TGTGCCAGCAGCGAGGGACTAGCGGGGACTCCCTCCGGGGCCAACGTCCTGACTTTC. Amino acid sequence: CASSEGLAGTPSGANVLTF.

This clonotype showed up just a few times. V usage is TRBV4-1 and J usage is TRBJ2-7, with TRBD1 matching 8 bases. The J segment lost 3 bases and the V segment lost 5 bases, leaving 9 bases of the junction unmatched. In germline, CDR1 is MGHRA, CDR2 YSYEKL. This CDR3 has 15 residues. CDR3 sequence (DNA): TGCGCCAGCAGCTCTAACAGGGGGATTTACTACGAGCAGTACTTC. Translation: CASSSNRGIYYEQYF.

This clonotype was seen at least ten times. CDR3 loop: CASSSTFGDEQYF. CDR3 DNA: TGTGCCAGCAGTTCCACCTTCGGGGACGAGCAGTACTTC. V is TRBV28 and J is TRBJ2-7; possibly TRBD2 for D (5 bases). Looked up from germline, CDR1 is MDHEN and CDR2 is SYDVKM. The CDR3 covers 13 residues. V lost 4 bases, J lost 5 bases, and 12 bases lay in between. The full variable domain, rest sourced from reference TRBV28 and TRBJ2-7, is DVKVTQSSRYLVKRTGEKVFLECVQDMDHENMFWYRQDPGLGLRLIYFSYDVKMKEKGDIPEGYSVSREKKERFSLILESASTNQTSMYLCASSSTFGDEQYFGPGTRLTVT.